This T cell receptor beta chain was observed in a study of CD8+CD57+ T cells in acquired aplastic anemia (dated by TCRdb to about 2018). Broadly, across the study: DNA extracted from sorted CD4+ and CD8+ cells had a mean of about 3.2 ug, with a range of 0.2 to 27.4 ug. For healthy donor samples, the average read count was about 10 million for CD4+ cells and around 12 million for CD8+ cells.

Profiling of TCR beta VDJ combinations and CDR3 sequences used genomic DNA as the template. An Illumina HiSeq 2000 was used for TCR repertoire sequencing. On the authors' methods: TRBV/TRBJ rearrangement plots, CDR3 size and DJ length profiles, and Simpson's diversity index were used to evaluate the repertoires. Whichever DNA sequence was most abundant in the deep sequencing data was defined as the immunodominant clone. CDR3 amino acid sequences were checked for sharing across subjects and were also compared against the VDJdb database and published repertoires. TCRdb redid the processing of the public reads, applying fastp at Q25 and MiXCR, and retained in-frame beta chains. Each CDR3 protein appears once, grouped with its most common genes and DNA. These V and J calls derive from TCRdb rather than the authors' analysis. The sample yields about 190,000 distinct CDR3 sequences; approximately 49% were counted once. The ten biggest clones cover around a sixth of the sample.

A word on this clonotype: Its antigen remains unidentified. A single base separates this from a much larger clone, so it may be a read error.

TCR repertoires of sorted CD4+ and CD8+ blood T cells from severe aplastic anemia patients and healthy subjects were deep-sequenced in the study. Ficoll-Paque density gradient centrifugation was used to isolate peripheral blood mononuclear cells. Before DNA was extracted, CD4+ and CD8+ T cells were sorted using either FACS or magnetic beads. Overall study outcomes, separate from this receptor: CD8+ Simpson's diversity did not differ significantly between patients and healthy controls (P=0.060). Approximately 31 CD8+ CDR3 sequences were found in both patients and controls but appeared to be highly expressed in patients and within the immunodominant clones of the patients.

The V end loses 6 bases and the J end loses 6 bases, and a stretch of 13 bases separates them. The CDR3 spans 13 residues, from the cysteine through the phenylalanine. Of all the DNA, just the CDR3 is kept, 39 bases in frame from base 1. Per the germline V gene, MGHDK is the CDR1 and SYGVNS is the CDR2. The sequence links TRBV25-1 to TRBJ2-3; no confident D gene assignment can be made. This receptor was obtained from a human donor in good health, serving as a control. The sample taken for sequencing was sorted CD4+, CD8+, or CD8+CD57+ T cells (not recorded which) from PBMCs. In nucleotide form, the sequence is TGTGCCAGCAGCCCGTCCGGTCAGGATACGCAGTATTTT. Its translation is CASSPSGQDTQYF.